This TCR beta chain is drawn from a study of T cell responses to AZD1222 COVID-19 vaccine (dated by TCRdb to about 2021). About the study as a whole: AZD1222 recipients whose second dose came at about 4 weeks and those whose second dose came at about 12 weeks were combined into one group, since spike-specific TCR depth and breadth did not differ between the two schedules. Enrollment into the trials was organized by age into subgroups of 18-55, 56-69 and 70-plus years, and those subgroups contained roughly 160, 29 and 62 TCR-sequenced participants, respectively. TCR sequencing covered 233 trial participants: 207 given two doses of AZD1222 and about 26 given two doses of MenACWY control vaccine.

As regards this clone: Its antigen is still unknown. Base qualities are not provided; no much larger clone lies one nucleotide away.

General conclusions and limits of the study: Conclusions about previously exposed vaccinees are limited, since just 6 or 7 AZD1222 recipients were seropositive for SARS-CoV-2 at baseline. In the small 56-69-year group, the increase in depth fell short of significance, most likely because of low power. Because no day 14 peak-response samples were available, repertoires were characterized only after the peak T cell response. Participants were mostly white British, with more females than males. The authors suggested clonal diversity may have been underestimated. Reportedly, close to half of the unique spike-specific TCRs recognized epitopes lying outside the regions that are mutated in the B.1.351 and B.1.1.7 variants. After two AZD1222 doses, spike-specific TCR breadth and depth were significantly higher than at day 0 and than in MenACWY recipients. Vaccine-associated CD4 TCRs spanned the whole spike protein, with dominant responses in regions 160-218 and 743-854.

As encoded in the germline V gene, CDR1 is SGHAT while CDR2 is FQNNGV. Trimming costs V 2 bases and J 6 bases, and their ends lie 17 bases apart. From cysteine to phenylalanine, the CDR3 is 16 amino acids long. Only CDR3 DNA is held: 48 bases, read in frame from base 1. The time point label of this sample denotes: baseline before first vaccination. Vaccinee samples came from UK trials COV001 and COV002, including a single-blind randomized controlled phase 2/3 trial of AZD1222 (ChAdOx1 nCoV-19) in healthy adults. For TCRbeta chain sequencing, PBMC samples were collected from trial participants at day 0 and at day 28 after the second dose. The CDR3 regions of human TCRbeta chains were analyzed by immunosequencing. Turning to the authors' computational methods: Repertoire TCRs were checked for matches against a reference library of SARS-CoV-2-specific TCRs that had been generated using the MIRA antigen-specificity platform. Breadth was defined as the fraction of unique TCRs that were SARS-CoV-2-associated. Depth was defined as the fraction of total T cells that were SARS-CoV-2-associated. Using the MIRA data, each spike-specific TCR was assigned both to the spike region to which the TCR was reactive and to a CD4 or CD8 class. Log10-transformed breadth and depth values were compared by one-way ANOVA with Sidak's multiple comparisons tests. Here the immuneACCESS table is served through TCRdb, limited to in-frame sequences with V and J called. Missing clones are a known gap in these copies; in checked studies unresolved V genes cover under half, and the rest lacks a known reason. The DNA was the basis for D and trimming; V, J and clone size are from that table. This sample holds over 140,000 clones; about nine tenths were observed only once. About 5% of the sample belongs to the ten largest clones.

Here the chain combines TRBV11-2 and TRBJ2-1, with TRBD2 perhaps the D gene, on 6 matching bases. The origin of this receptor is an adult in good health. The source material was peripheral blood, sampled on day 0 of AZD1222 vaccination. The DNA sequence follows: TGTGCCAGCAGCTTATTCTACGGAGGGGCCGGCAATGAGCAGTTCTTC. Its coded protein is CASSLFYGGAGNEQFF.